Presented here are 14 T cell receptor beta chains from one specimen sequenced in a study of T cells in Graves' hyperthyroidism and ophthalmopathy. Template material for amplifying TCR beta CDR3 regions consisted of RNA transcripts. The HTBI set primed first-round TCR CDR3 RT-PCR. TCRdb fed the multiplex PCR reads into MiXCR, producing one record per CDR3 protein. The table has approximately 330,000 distinct CDR3 sequences, 18% seen once. The sequencing sample was made of blood. These receptors were taken from a woman aged 45 to 65 with Graves' hyperthyroidism.

This clonotype was seen at least ten times. This chain's CDR3 is CASSLEGSQPQHF. The CDR3 DNA sequence: TGTGCCAGCAGCTTGGAGGGGAGCCAGCCCCAGCATTTT. The rearrangement joins TRBV7-9 to TRBJ1-5; a possible D gene is TRBD1 (5 bases). In germline, CDR1 is SEHNR, CDR2 FQNEAQ (reference sequence). This CDR3 contains 13 residues. With 3 bases removed from V and 7 bases from J, the gap between germline ends came to 10 bases.

This clonotype was counted at least ten times. The chain employs TRBV28 and TRBJ2-7; D not resolved. Germline lookup yields CDR1 MDHEN and CDR2 SYDVKM. V lost 6 bases and J 6 bases, leaving 9 bases between the germline ends. This CDR3 is built from 11 residues. This CDR3 reads CASSSMGEQYF. In DNA, the CDR3 is TGTGCCAGCAGCTCCATGGGCGAGCAGTACTTC.

This clonotype was detected only a few times. The V and J genes are TRBV5-1 and TRBJ1-4, with D possibly being TRBD1 (5 bases). Looked up from germline, CDR1 is SGHRS and CDR2 is YFSETQ. CDR3 size: 14 residues. V lost 0 bases and J 8 bases, leaving 11 bases between the germline ends. This chain's CDR3 is CASSLAGTLEKLFF. For the CDR3, the DNA is TGCGCCAGCAGCTTGGCCGGGACGCTCGAAAAACTGTTTTTT.

This clonotype was recorded a few times. The chain combines TRBV20-1 with TRBJ2-2; 9 bases align to TRBD1. CDR1 is DFQATT, CDR2 SNEGSKA, per germline (reference sequence). V shed 5 bases and J 7 bases; nucleotides not matched to a gene: 14. The CDR3 totals 16 residues. CDR3 in amino acids: CSARNSGTGIHGELFF. In DNA form, the CDR3 reads TGCAGTGCTCGTAACTCCGGGACAGGGATTCACGGGGAGCTGTTTTTT.

This clonotype was seen a few times. J is TRBJ1-1 and V is TRBV5-4, with no clear D. Germline V gives CDR1 SGHNT, CDR2 YYREEE (reference sequence). This CDR3 comprises 13 residues. V was shortened by 6 bases and J by 5 bases, with 14 bases between the two germline ends. CDR3 nucleotides: TGTGCCAGCACCCAAGGCCTGGGGACTGAAGCTTTCTTT. Protein sequence: CASTQGLGTEAFF.

This clonotype was seen ten or more times. The chain has TRBV15 and TRBJ1-5; TRBD1 aligns across 10 bases. J was trimmed by 1 base and V by 5 bases; bases with no gene match: 2. Germline V gene data show CDR1 as LNHNV and CDR2 as YYDKDF (reference sequence). There are 15 residues in the CDR3. In DNA, the CDR3 is TGTGCCACCAGCTGGGACAGGGGAAGCAATCAGCCCCAGCATTTT. Protein product: CATSWDRGSNQPQHF. Combining the CDR3 with reference TRBV15 and TRBJ1-5 gives the whole variable domain DAMVIQNPRYQVTQFGKPVTLSCSQTLNHNVMYWYQQKSSQAPKLLFHYYDKDFNNEADTPDNFQSRRPNTSFCFLDIRSPGLGDTAMYLCATSWDRGSNQPQHFGDGTRLSIL.

The chain uses TRBV12-5 and TRBJ1-2; D remains unclear. Trimming left V 1 base short and J 1 base short, with 10 bases between. The V gene's germline CDR1 is LGHNT and CDR2 FRNRAP. The length of the CDR3 is 15 residues. CDR3 DNA sequence: TGTGCTAGTGGTTTGGGTGGGCTCGGTAACTATGGCTACACCTTC. Translated, it gives CASGLGGLGNYGYTF. The variable domain in full, completed from reference TRBV12-5 and TRBJ1-2, reads DARVTQTPRHKVTEMGQEVTMRCQPILGHNTVFWYRQTMMQGLELLAYFRNRAPLDDSGMPKDRFSAEMPDATLATLKIQPSEPRDSAVYFCASGLGGLGNYGYTFGSGTRLTVV.

There are a few counts of this clonotype. The chain links TRBV11-2 to TRBJ2-7; a possible D gene is TRBD2 (6 bases). The ends were cut back, 2 bases at V and 6 bases at J, with 14 bases in the middle. From germline, CDR1 is SGHAT and CDR2 FQNNGV. The CDR3 has 14 residues. The CDR3 nucleotides are TGTGCCAGCAGCTTAAGCTTAGGGCGGGGCGAGCAGTACTTC. Translation: CASSLSLGRGEQYF.

The table lists this clonotype with a few counts. The chain carries TRBV19 and TRBJ1-4; D remains ambiguous. CDR3 length: 15 amino acids. Germline V CDR1 and CDR2: LNHDA, SQIVND (reference sequence). The V gene lost 7 bases and the J gene lost 4 bases, with 16 bases spanning the gap. The CDR3 DNA sequence: TGTGCCAGTATCCCTCGGACTGGCCTTAATGAAAAACTGTTTTTT. Translating gives CASIPRTGLNEKLFF.

This clonotype was counted ten times or more. J is TRBJ1-2 and V is TRBV2, with 9 bases matching TRBD1. Per germline, CDR1 SNHLY and CDR2 FYNNEI. The CDR3 consists of 15 residues. Trimming at V came to 8 bases and at J to 1 base, leaving 8 bases not matched to a gene. CDR3 coding DNA: TGTGCCAGCCCCCGTGACAGGGGGGATAACTATGGCTACACCTTC. This translates into CASPRDRGDNYGYTF.

This clonotype was seen at least ten times. The chain uses TRBV11-2 and TRBJ1-1, with TRBD1 identical over 7 bases. The germline CDR1 and CDR2 sequences are SGHAT and FQNNGV. The CDR3 has 13 amino acids. The V and J ends lost 5 bases and 4 bases, in that order; junction bases with no gene match: 4. The CDR3 DNA is TGTGCCAGCAGCCTCCCAGGGGGCACTGAAGCTTTCTTT. It encodes CASSLPGGTEAFF.

This clonotype was seen at least ten times. This sequence joins TRBV6-1 and TRBJ2-1, with TRBD1 as a possible D gene (6 bases). The CDR3 covers 11 residues. V was cut by 6 bases and J by 9 bases, with 9 bases left in between. Germline V lookup: CDR1 MNHNS, CDR2 SASEGT. CDR3 in DNA: TGTGCCAGCAGCCGAGGGGGTGAGCAGTTCTTC. Translation gives CASSRGGEQFF.

The J gene is TRBJ2-6, the V gene TRBV20-1; D call uncertain. CDR1 DFQATT and CDR2 SNEGSKA come from the germline V gene (reference sequence). This CDR3 region has 12 residues. The V gene lost 3 bases and the J gene lost 4 bases, with 4 bases spanning the gap. The CDR3 DNA sequence: TGCAGTGCTAGCTCCGGGGCCAACGTCCTGACTTTC. As protein: CSASSGANVLTF.

This clonotype was seen at least ten times. The chain uses TRBV15 and TRBJ2-1, with D hard to call. Germline V gene data show CDR1 as LNHNV and CDR2 as YYDKDF (reference sequence). Trimming removed 0 bases at V and 4 bases at J, with 7 bases between. This CDR3 comprises 14 residues. The CDR3 DNA reads as TGTGCCACCAGCAGAGAACCGGGTTACAATGAGCAGTTCTTC. Its protein product is CATSREPGYNEQFF.